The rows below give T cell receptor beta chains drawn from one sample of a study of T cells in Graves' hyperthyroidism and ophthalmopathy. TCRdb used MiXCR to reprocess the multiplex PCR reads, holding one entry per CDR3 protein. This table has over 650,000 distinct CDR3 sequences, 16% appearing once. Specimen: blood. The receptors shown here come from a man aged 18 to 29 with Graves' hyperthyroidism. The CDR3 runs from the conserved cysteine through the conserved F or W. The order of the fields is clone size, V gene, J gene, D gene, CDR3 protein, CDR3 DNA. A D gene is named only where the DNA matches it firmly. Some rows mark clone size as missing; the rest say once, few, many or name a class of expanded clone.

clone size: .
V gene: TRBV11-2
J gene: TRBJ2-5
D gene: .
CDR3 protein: CASSRQVGETQYF
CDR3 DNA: TGTGCCAGCAGCAGACAGGTTGGGGAGACCCAGTACTTC

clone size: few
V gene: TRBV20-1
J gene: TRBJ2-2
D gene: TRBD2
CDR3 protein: CSARRAGGGRYTGELFF
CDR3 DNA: TGCAGTGCTCGACGAGCGGGAGGTGGGAGGTACACCGGGGAGCTGTTTTTT

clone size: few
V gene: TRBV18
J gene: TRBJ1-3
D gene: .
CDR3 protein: CASSGNSGNTIYF
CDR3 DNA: TGTGCCAGCTCCGGAAACTCTGGAAACACCATATATTTT

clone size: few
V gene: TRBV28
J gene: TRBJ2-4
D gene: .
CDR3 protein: CASSLRGLSLGKNIQYF
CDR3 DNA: TGTGCCAGCAGTTTGAGGGGGTTAAGTCTAGGCAAAAACATTCAGTACTTC

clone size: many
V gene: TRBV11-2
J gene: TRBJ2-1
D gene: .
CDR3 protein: CASSLGRINEQFF
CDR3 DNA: TGTGCCAGCAGCTTAGGTCGGATTAATGAGCAGTTCTTC

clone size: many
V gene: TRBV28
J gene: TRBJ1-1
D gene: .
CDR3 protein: CASNELNTEAFF
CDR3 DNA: TGTGCCAGCAACGAATTGAACACTGAAGCTTTCTTT

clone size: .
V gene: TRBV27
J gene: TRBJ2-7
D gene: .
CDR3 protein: CATQFYDGSSYEQYF
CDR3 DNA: TGTGCCACCCAATTTTACGACGGAAGCTCCTACGAGCAGTACTTC

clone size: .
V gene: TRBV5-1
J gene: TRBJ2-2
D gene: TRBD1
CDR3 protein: CASSSTGEANTGELFF
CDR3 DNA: TGCGCCAGCAGCTCGACAGGGGAGGCGAACACCGGGGAGCTGTTTTTT

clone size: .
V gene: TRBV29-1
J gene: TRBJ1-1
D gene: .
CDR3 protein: CSVDIRAANTEASF
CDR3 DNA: TGCAGCGTTGATATCAGGGCCGCGAACACTGAAGCTTCCTTT

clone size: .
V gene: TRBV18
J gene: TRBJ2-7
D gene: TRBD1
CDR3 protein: CASSSKQGSYEQYF
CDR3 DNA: TGTGCCAGCTCATCCAAACAGGGGTCCTACGAGCAGTACTTC

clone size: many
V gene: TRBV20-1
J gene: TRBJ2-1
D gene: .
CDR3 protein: CSASYEGTYNEQFF
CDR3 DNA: TGCAGTGCTAGCTACGAGGGGACCTACAATGAGCAGTTCTTC

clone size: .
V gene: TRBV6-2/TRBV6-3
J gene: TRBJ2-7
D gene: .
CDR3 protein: CASSYHTRNRHEQYF
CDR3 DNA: TGTGCCAGCAGTTACCACACTAGAAATCGGCACGAGCAGTACTTC

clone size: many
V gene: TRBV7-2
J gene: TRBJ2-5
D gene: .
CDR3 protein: CASSLGRQVVTQYF
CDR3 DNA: TGTGCCAGCAGCTTAGGGCGACAGGTTGTGACCCAGTACTTC

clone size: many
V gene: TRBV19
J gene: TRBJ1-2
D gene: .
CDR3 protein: CASNPWAAAVGYTF
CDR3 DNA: TGTGCAAGTAACCCATGGGCAGCAGCGGTCGGCTACACCTTC

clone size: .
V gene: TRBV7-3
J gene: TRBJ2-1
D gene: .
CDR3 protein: CASSLMAGKENEQFF
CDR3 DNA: TGTGCCAGCAGCTTAATGGCGGGAAAGGAGAATGAGCAGTTCTTC

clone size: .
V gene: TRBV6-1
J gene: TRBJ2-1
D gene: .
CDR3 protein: CASNRDKYYNVQFF
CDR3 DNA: TGTGCCAGTAATCGGGACAAATATTACAATGTGCAGTTCTTC

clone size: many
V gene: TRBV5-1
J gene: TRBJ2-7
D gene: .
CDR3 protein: CASSLESLYEQYF
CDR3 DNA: TGCGCCAGCAGCTTGGAGTCTCTCTACGAGCAGTACTTC

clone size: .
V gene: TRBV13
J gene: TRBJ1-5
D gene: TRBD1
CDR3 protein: CASSLSPLRRTGGERNQPQHF
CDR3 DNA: TGTGCCAGCAGCTTATCGCCCCTACGGCGGACAGGGGGAGAGCGCAATCAGCCCCAGCATTTT

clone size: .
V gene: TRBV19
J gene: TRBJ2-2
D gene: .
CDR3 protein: CASSIRAGTTGELFF
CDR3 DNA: TGTGCCAGTAGTATAAGGGCGGGGACCACCGGGGAGCTGTTTTTT

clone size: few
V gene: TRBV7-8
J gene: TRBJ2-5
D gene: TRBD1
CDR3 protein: CASSFGTGSVVQETQYF
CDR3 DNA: TGTGCCAGCAGCTTCGGGACAGGGTCTGTGGTCCAAGAGACCCAGTACTTC